The sequence of this T cell receptor (beta chain) was determined in a study of Ad26.COV2.S vaccination and SARS-CoV-2 variants (dated by TCRdb to about 2021). In terms of the full investigation: Vaccine-arm donors were drawn from COV1001, a multicentre, randomized, double-blind, placebo-controlled phase I-IIa trial of Ad26.COV2.S in healthy adults. A total of around 32 samples were included in the TCR-sequenced set, comprising roughly 19 Ad26.COV2.S vaccine recipients, 5 placebo recipients and 8 SARS-CoV-2 convalescent individuals. Investigators did not know the trial group allocation while performing experiments and assessing outcomes. Trial participants were randomized into five groups of five: low-dose or high-dose Ad26.COV2.S given once or twice, or placebo on both occasions. Sequencing of the TCRbeta repertoire served to evaluate the specificity and breadth of SARS-CoV-2-reactive T cell receptors following Ad26.COV2.S vaccination. Ad26.COV2.S was given intramuscularly at 5x10^10 or 1x10^11 viral particles, as a single shot or as two shots 56 days apart. Points the paper makes about the study in general: Compared with placebo recipients, Ad26.COV2.S recipients showed higher spike-specific TCR breadth (P = 0.0014). The study lacked the statistical power to compare responses across vaccine doses or regimens. Vaccine and placebo recipients had similar non-spike TCR breadth, a finding consistent with the vaccine containing only spike. After vaccination, substantial breadth of spike-specific CD8+ and CD4+ T cell responses was reported. It was noted by the authors that total T cell responses may have been underestimated by the TCR breadth and depth analyses.

Relative to germline, V is missing 4 bases and J is missing 4 bases, with 7 bases of the junction outside any gene match. Taken from the germline V gene, the CDR1 and CDR2 loops are SGHAT and FQNNGV. Including the terminal cysteine and phenylalanine, the CDR3 comprises 15 residues. The only DNA kept is the CDR3, 45 bases in frame from the first base. The intended sense of this specimen's treatment or condition label: roughly 20 received Ad26.COV2.S at low or high dose, single or two shots; roughly 5 received placebo; per-sample allocation not given. Repertoires of vaccine and placebo recipients were sequenced from samples taken on day 63 after the first injection. Cohort 1b enrolled 25 adults aged 18-55 years at a single site in Boston, USA, between 29 July and 7 August 2020. Ad26.COV2.S was a replication-incompetent adenovirus type 26 vector expressing a prefusion-stabilized SARS-CoV-2 spike protein from the original Wuhan strain.

Comments on this clone: Its antigen target is currently unknown. Base quality data are lacking; no much larger clone is found one base away.

TCRbeta CDR3 regions were sequenced with the immunoSEQ Assay. After extraction, genomic DNA underwent amplification by bias-controlled multiplex PCR, followed by high-throughput sequencing. The authors processed their data as follows. Collapsing and filtering of sequences were performed to quantify the absolute abundance of each unique TCRbeta CDR3 region. T cell fraction was estimated by normalizing TCRbeta template counts to usable DNA, with usable DNA measured through amplification of reference genes found in all nucleated cells. Repertoire TCRs were annotated as SARS-CoV-2-specific when V gene, CDR3 amino acid sequence and J gene were exactly matched to a known reactive TCR set. MIRA supplied the reference SARS-CoV-2 TCR set, which was filtered for enrichment in COVID-19-positive ImmuneCODE repertoires so that public or cross-reactive TCRs were removed. Based on the MIRA antigens, annotated TCRs were further analysed at the level of specific ORF or position within ORF. Depth was the summed frequency of annotated unique rearrangements, while breadth was defined as annotated unique rearrangements over total unique productive rearrangements. Two-sided Wilcoxon rank-sum tests were used to compare TCR breadth between groups. This is the immuneACCESS table as TCRdb keeps it, with only in-frame sequences that have V and J called. A part of the clones is gone; compared with another copy, unresolved V genes explain less than half, and the rest is unexplained. D and trimming were read from the DNA, whereas the V and J calls and clone size are those reported in that table. The sample records about 410,000 clones, about nine tenths of which are singletons. The top ten constitute approximately 3.7% of the sample.

The sequencing used peripheral blood, collected in a trial of Ad26.COV2.S vaccine versus placebo. The chain is encoded by TRBV11-2 joined to TRBJ1-3; 7 junctional bases match TRBD1. The receptor was isolated from a person between 18 and 59 years old who received the Ad26.COV2.S COVID-19 vaccine or a placebo. The bases are TGTGCCAGCAGCTGGGGACAGTTACTGGGAAACACCATATATTTT. It codes for CASSWGQLLGNTIYF.